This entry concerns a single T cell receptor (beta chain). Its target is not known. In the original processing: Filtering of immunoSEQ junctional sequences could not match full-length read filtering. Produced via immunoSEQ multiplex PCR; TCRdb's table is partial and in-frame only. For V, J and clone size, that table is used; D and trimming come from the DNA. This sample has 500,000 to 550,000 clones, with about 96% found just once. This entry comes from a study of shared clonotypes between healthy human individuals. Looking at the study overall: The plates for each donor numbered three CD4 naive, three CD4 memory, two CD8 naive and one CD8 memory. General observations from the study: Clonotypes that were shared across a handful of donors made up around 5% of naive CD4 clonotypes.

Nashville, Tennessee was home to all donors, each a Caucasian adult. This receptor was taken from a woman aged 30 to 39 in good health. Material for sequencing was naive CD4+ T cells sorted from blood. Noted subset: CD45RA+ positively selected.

The CDR3 coding sequence is TGTGCCAGCAGCCTACTTTGGGCAGGGAATTGGCAAAATGAAAAACTGTTTTTT. Protein product: CASSLLWAGNWQNEKLFF. The chain carries TRBV11-2 and TRBJ1-4, with D possibly being TRBD1 (5 bases). CDR3 size: 18 residues. Trimming removed 5 bases from V and 5 bases from J, with 24 bases in between. Germline values: CDR1 SGHAT, CDR2 FQNNGV.